The source of this T cell receptor beta chain is a study of cytomegalovirus exposure and HLA in healthy donors. Study as a whole: According to later analysis, the same platform produced the approximately 120 validation and some 680 first-cohort repertoires.

Sequencing used immunoSEQ multiplex PCR; TCRdb keeps in-frame clones, though not all of them. The sample has 90,000 to 150,000 clones; over 75% are singletons. From germline, CDR1 is SGDLS and CDR2 YYNGEE. V lost 4 bases and J 0 bases, leaving 14 bases between the germline ends. The CDR3 consists of 16 residues. Remarks on this clone: As yet, its antigen is unknown.

Study observations and caveats: The listing of fewer than 200 TCR beta chains classed them as cytomegalovirus-associated. With high specificity and sensitivity, the classifier reportedly diagnosed cytomegalovirus status. Subsequent analysis found a tendency for first-cohort TCR clusters to co-occur within the 110 or so validation repertoires.

What was sequenced was PBMCs. The receptor comes from a young woman in good health and CMV-seropositive. The J gene is TRBJ1-3, the V gene TRBV9; D perhaps matches TRBD1 (6 bases). Here the CDR3 DNA reads TGTGCCAGCAGCCTCAGAGGGGACAACTCTGGAAACACCATATATTTT. Protein product: CASSLRGDNSGNTIYF. The complete variable domain, with remaining parts taken from reference TRBV9 and TRBJ1-3, reads DSGVTQTPKHLITATGQRVTLRCSPRSGDLSVYWYQQSLDQGLQFLIQYYNGEERAKGNILERFSAQQFPDLHSELNLSSLELGDSALYFCASSLRGDNSGNTIYFGEGSWLTVV.